The next 12 T cell receptor beta chains were all read from a single sample in a study of blood T cell repertoires in COVID-19. Clones were read by immunoSEQ multiplex PCR, and TCRdb kept only the in-frame ones, dropping some. The top ten hold 9.5% to 15% of the sample, which has 200,000 to 250,000 clones, more than 75% seen once. The sample taken for sequencing was peripheral blood. The receptors were sampled from a human donor in a cohort sampled during active COVID-19.

This chain's CDR3 is CASSPTRTSAIQYF. The CDR3 DNA reads TGTGCCAGCAGCCCAACTAGGACGTCCGCCATTCAGTACTTC. The J gene is TRBJ2-4, the V gene TRBV28; D possibly corresponds to TRBD2 (5 bases). V shed 6 bases and J shed 9 bases, with 18 bases lying between them. The CDR3 has 14 amino acids. From germline, CDR1 is MDHEN and CDR2 SYDVKM.

The V and J genes are TRBV14 and TRBJ2-7; 7 nucleotides align to TRBD1. This CDR3 is built from 14 residues. The V and J ends lost 5 bases and 6 bases, in that order; junction bases with no gene match: 10. The germline V gene has CDR1 SGHDN and CDR2 FVKESK. The CDR3 DNA is TGTGCCAGCAGCTACTTCGAGGGGGCGAGCGAGCAGTACTTC. It translates to CASSYFEGASEQYF.

The chain combines TRBV28 with TRBJ2-3; 7 positions match TRBD1. V lost 10 bases, J lost 9 bases, and 7 bases stayed unmatched. The CDR3 sequence is 11 residues long. The germline V gene encodes CDR1 MDHEN and CDR2 SYDVKM. CDR3 nucleotides: TGTGCCACCTCTAAACAGGGGACGCAGTATTTT. Encoded protein: CATSKQGTQYF. Complete variable domain (other parts from reference TRBV28 and TRBJ2-3): DVKVTQSSRYLVKRTGEKVFLECVQDMDHENMFWYRQDPGLGLRLIYFSYDVKMKEKGDIPEGYSVSREKKERFSLILESASTNQTSMYLCATSKQGTQYFGPGTRLTVL.

This clone was counted a single time. This rearrangement joins TRBV24-1 to TRBJ2-7; TRBD1 aligns across 10 bases. This CDR3 has 16 amino acids. With V trimmed by 2 bases and J by 3 bases, 6 bases remained unmatched. CDR1 and CDR2 (germline): KGHDR, SFDVKD. This chain's CDR3 is CATSDSRQGARYEQYF. CDR3 nucleotides: TGTGCCACCAGTGATTCCCGACAGGGGGCGCGCTACGAGCAGTACTTC.

CDR3 bases: TGCGCCAGCAGCCAGGTGACAGGGGAAGATACGCAGTATTTT. Protein: CASSQVTGEDTQYF. The chain combines TRBV4-1 with TRBJ2-3; 8 bases map to TRBD1. V dropped 3 bases and J dropped 5; count of bases not matched to a gene: 4. This CDR3 spans 14 amino acids. CDR1 is MGHRA, CDR2 YSYEKL, per germline.

This sequence joins TRBV7-2 and TRBJ2-7, with D possibly matching TRBD1 (5 bases). The germline CDR1 and CDR2 sequences are SGHTA and FQGNSA. V lost 0 bases to trimming and J lost 3 bases, with 9 bases between them. The CDR3 consists of 14 residues. The CDR3 loop is CASSLAGVGYEQYF. The CDR3 DNA is TGTGCCAGCAGCTTAGCAGGGGTCGGCTACGAGCAGTACTTC.

This rearrangement joins TRBV28 to TRBJ1-1; TRBD1 aligns across 9 bases. J gave up 4 bases and V 2 bases, and 5 bases lay outside the gene matches. The CDR3 contains 15 residues. The germline CDR1 and CDR2 sequences are MDHEN and SYDVKM. CDR3 amino acids: CASSLPRDRATEAFF. CDR3 bases: TGTGCCAGCAGTTTACCCCGGGACAGGGCCACTGAAGCTTTCTTT.

The rearrangement links TRBV11-2 to TRBJ1-1; 7 bases line up with TRBD1. The CDR3 loop spans 18 amino acids. J lost 4 bases, V lost 6 bases, and 20 bases had no gene match. Germline loops: CDR1 SGHAT, CDR2 FQNNGV. This chain's CDR3 is CASRAPGRDRGGRTEAFF. CDR3 nucleotide sequence: TGTGCCAGCAGAGCCCCCGGGCGGGACCGAGGGGGCCGCACTGAAGCTTTCTTT.

V gene TRBV7-9 combines with J gene TRBJ1-1; weak D call: TRBD1 (5 bases). Trimming pared 0 bases from V and 7 bases from J, leaving 21 bases between. The CDR3 runs 17 residues. Germline assignment: CDR1 SEHNR and CDR2 FQNEAQ (reference sequence). The CDR3: CASSLASISGGRSEAFF. As DNA, the CDR3 is TGTGCCAGCAGCTTAGCTTCTATTTCGGGGGGGAGAAGTGAAGCTTTCTTT.

V usage is TRBV5-1 and J usage is TRBJ2-7; D may be TRBD1 (5 bases). Germline CDR1 SGHRS, CDR2 YFSETQ. The CDR3 extends over 14 amino acids. The V end was cut by 4 bases, the J end by 3 bases, with 14 bases between. Here the CDR3 DNA reads TGCGCCAGCAGCCCAGGGATTTCGGGCTACGAGCAGTACTTC. This sequence encodes CASSPGISGYEQYF.

This clone was counted between two and nine times. The genes are TRBV9 and TRBJ2-7, with D possibly being TRBD2 (6 bases). The germline V gene encodes CDR1 SGDLS and CDR2 YYNGEE. The CDR3 runs 16 residues. The ends were cut back, 4 bases at V and 3 bases at J, with 20 bases in the middle. The CDR3 region is CASSPNPSAGFYEQYF. CDR3 bases: TGTGCCAGCAGCCCCAACCCTAGCGCAGGATTCTACGAGCAGTACTTC.

The chain recombines TRBV28 with TRBJ1-4; D is uncertain. Trimming cost V 4 bases and J 8 bases, with 8 bases left between them. Germline CDR1 reads MDHEN; CDR2 reads SYDVKM. The CDR3 sequence is 12 residues long. CDR3 region: CASSSPQEKLFF. The CDR3 bases are TGTGCCAGCAGTTCCCCCCAAGAAAAACTGTTTTTT.